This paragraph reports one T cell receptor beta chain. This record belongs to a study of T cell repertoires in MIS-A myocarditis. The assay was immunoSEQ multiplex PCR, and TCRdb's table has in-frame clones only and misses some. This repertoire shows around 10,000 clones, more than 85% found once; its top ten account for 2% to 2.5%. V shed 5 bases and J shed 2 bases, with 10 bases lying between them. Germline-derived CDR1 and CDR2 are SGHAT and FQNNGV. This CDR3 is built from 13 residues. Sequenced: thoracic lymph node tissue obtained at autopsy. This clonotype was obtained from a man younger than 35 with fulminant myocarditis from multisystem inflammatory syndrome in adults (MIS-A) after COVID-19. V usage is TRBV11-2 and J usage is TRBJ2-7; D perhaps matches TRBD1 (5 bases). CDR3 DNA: TGTGCCAGCAGCCGCGGACAAGCCTACGAGCAGTACTTC. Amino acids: CASSRGQAYEQYF.